These 21 T cell receptor beta chains originate from one sample sequenced in a study of cytomegalovirus exposure and HLA in healthy donors. Both 60 Vbeta primers and 13 Jbeta primers went into the PCR. The method was immunoSEQ multiplex PCR; TCRdb's version includes in-frame clones alone and lacks a portion of them. The sample consists of approximately 110,000 clones, roughly 74% of them appearing once. The sequencing sample was made of PBMCs. These receptors all come from a woman in her forties or fifties in good health and CMV-seropositive.

The chain is built from TRBV5-1 and TRBJ2-3; 7 nucleotides match TRBD1. V lost 1 base, J lost 0 bases, and 5 bases stayed unmatched. Germline V gene lookup returns CDR1 SGHRS and CDR2 YFSETQ. This CDR3 spans 16 amino acids. CDR3 residues: CASSLYLQGSTDTQYF. CDR3 nucleotides: TGCGCCAGCAGCTTGTACCTACAGGGGAGCACAGATACGCAGTATTTT.

V usage is TRBV7-9 and J usage is TRBJ2-5; 11 bases agree with TRBD2. The germline CDR1 and CDR2 sequences are SEHNR and FQNEAQ (reference sequence). CDR3 length: 16 residues. V shed 1 base, J shed 2 bases, and the junction held 3 bases outside the gene matches. The CDR3 loop is CASSLGASGGQETQYF. CDR3 DNA: TGTGCCAGCAGCTTAGGGGCTAGCGGGGGGCAAGAGACCCAGTACTTC.

This clone was observed a handful of times. The J gene is TRBJ2-5, the V gene TRBV11-2, with D possibly being TRBD1 (5 bases). V gave up 1 base and J gave up 0 bases, with 12 bases separating them. This CDR3 region has 16 residues. Germline assignment: CDR1 SGHAT and CDR2 FQNNGV. The CDR3 DNA is TGTGCCAGCAGCTTAGGCCAGGGTAGTCACCAAGAGACCCAGTACTTC. Encoded protein: CASSLGQGSHQETQYF.

The V and J genes are TRBV10-3 and TRBJ1-2; the match to TRBD1 covers 7 bases. This CDR3 comprises 14 residues. CDR1 and CDR2 from the germline V gene are ENHRY and SYGVKD. V lost 0 bases to trimming and J lost 4 bases; unmatched junction nucleotides: 2. The CDR3, as DNA: TGTGCCATCAGTGAGTCAAGGGACAGCTATGGCTACACCTTC. Encoded protein: CAISESRDSYGYTF.

This sequence joins TRBV27 and TRBJ1-4; weak D call: TRBD1 (5 bases). V was clipped by 2 bases and J by 3 bases, with 10 bases between them. This CDR3 comprises 15 residues. Germline lookup yields CDR1 MNHEY and CDR2 SMNVEV (reference sequence). CDR3 bases: TGTGCCAGCAGTTTAGCAGGGTTCGCTAATGAAAAACTGTTTTTT. Translating it yields CASSLAGFANEKLFF. The full variable domain, rest sourced from reference TRBV27 and TRBJ1-4, is EAQVTQNPRYLITVTGKKLTVTCSQNMNHEYMSWYRQDPGLGLRQIYYSMNVEVTDKGDVPEGYKVSRKEKRNFPLILESPSPNQTSLYFCASSLAGFANEKLFFGSGTQLSVL.

The gene calls are TRBV4-1 and TRBJ2-3; the match to TRBD2 covers 9 bases. V lost 4 bases to trimming and J lost 3 bases; unmatched junction nucleotides: 5. The CDR3 consists of 15 residues. The V gene's germline CDR1 is MGHRA and CDR2 YSYEKL. As DNA, the CDR3 is TGCGCCAGCAGCCTCCTAGCGGGGTCGACAGATACGCAGTATTTT. Amino acids: CASSLLAGSTDTQYF.

The chain is built from TRBV4-1 and TRBJ1-2, with D perhaps TRBD1 (5 bases). Germline V gene lookup returns CDR1 MGHRA and CDR2 YSYEKL. This CDR3 contains 17 residues. The ends were cut back, 3 bases at V and 0 bases at J, with 17 bases in the middle. The CDR3 bases are TGCGCCAGCAGCCATGTCCTGAGGACACCTCCTAACTATGGCTACACCTTC. Translation gives CASSHVLRTPPNYGYTF.

The chain recombines TRBV19 with TRBJ2-7; the D gene is possibly TRBD1 (6 bases). The CDR3 has 16 residues. Germline V gives CDR1 LNHDA, CDR2 SQIVND (reference sequence). Between the trimmed V and J ends, which lost 5 bases and 5 bases, there was a span of 22 bases. CDR3 nucleotides: TGTGCCAGTAGTCGCCGGGACACAGGAGTCGGCAACGAGCAGTACTTC. It yields the protein CASSRRDTGVGNEQYF.

The chain is built from TRBV6-5 and TRBJ1-4, with a possible D match to TRBD1 (5 bases). The CDR3 loop spans 15 amino acids. Trimming took off 0 bases at V and 8 bases at J, with 13 bases between the two ends. CDR1 and CDR2 (germline): MNHEY, SVGAGI. Here the CDR3 reads CASSYSGGRREKLFF. The CDR3 region has the DNA TGTGCCAGCAGTTACTCGGGGGGTAGAAGGGAAAAACTGTTTTTT.

The V and J genes are TRBV2 and TRBJ1-1, with a tentative D call TRBD1 (6 bases). The V end lost 4 bases, the J end lost 1 base, and 10 bases lay between the germline ends. Germline V gene sequence: CDR1 SNHLY, CDR2 FYNNEI. This CDR3 is 14 amino acids long. CDR3 nucleotide sequence: TGTGCCAGCAGTGGAAGGGGGGGGAACACTGAAGCTTTCTTT. Translation gives CASSGRGGNTEAFF.

V usage is TRBV2 and J usage is TRBJ2-7; D gene unclear. V lost 4 bases, J lost 5 bases, and 9 bases lay in between. Germline V lookup: CDR1 SNHLY, CDR2 FYNNEI. The CDR3 totals 12 residues. CDR3 loop: CASSATIDEQYF. The CDR3 DNA follows: TGTGCCAGCAGTGCGACAATTGACGAGCAGTACTTC.

J is TRBJ1-2 and V is TRBV2; 10 bases are a match to TRBD1. J was trimmed by 6 bases and V by 4 bases; bases with no gene match: 5. This CDR3 region has 14 residues. Germline assignment: CDR1 SNHLY and CDR2 FYNNEI. The CDR3 nucleotides are TGTGCCAGCAGTGGGGGGACAGGGGTCCATGGCTACACCTTC. It specifies CASSGGTGVHGYTF.

Regarding this clone: The identical CDR3 is also encoded by other nucleotide sequences in the sample. This chain uses TRBV6-6 with TRBJ2-3, with 8 bases identical to TRBD1. Trimming cost V 2 bases and J 2 bases; bases outside gene matches: 6. Per the germline V gene, CDR1 is MNHNY and CDR2 is SVGAGI (reference sequence). CDR3 length equals 16 residues. CDR3 bases: TGTGCCAGCAGTTACCTCGGGACAGGATACACAGATACGCAGTATTTT. This codes for CASSYLGTGYTDTQYF.

A few counts support this clone. This chain links TRBV29-1 with TRBJ2-7, with 8 bases aligning to TRBD1. Germline assignment: CDR1 SQVTM and CDR2 ANQGSEA. J was trimmed by 4 bases and V by 6 bases; bases with no gene match: 8. The length of the CDR3 is 13 residues. CDR3 amino acids: CSVQPGGAYEQYF. For the CDR3, the DNA is TGCAGCGTCCAACCAGGGGGCGCTTACGAGCAGTACTTC.

The genes are TRBV6-5 and TRBJ2-7, with D possibly matching TRBD1 (6 bases). The CDR3 has 15 residues. The V gene lost 2 bases and the J gene lost 0 bases, with 11 bases spanning the gap. Germline CDR1 reads MNHEY; CDR2 reads SVGAGI. The CDR3 loop reads CASSYRDTTSYEQYF. CDR3 DNA: TGTGCCAGCAGTTACCGGGACACCACCTCCTACGAGCAGTACTTC.

The gene calls are TRBV7-6 and TRBJ2-3, with D possibly matching TRBD2 (5 bases). From germline, CDR1 is SGHVS and CDR2 FNYEAQ. Trimming removed 0 bases at V and 0 bases at J, with 10 bases between. This CDR3 contains 16 residues. CDR3 region: CASSLAAATSTDTQYF. CDR3 in DNA: TGTGCCAGCAGCTTAGCAGCGGCCACTAGCACAGATACGCAGTATTTT. The whole variable domain, remainder taken from reference TRBV7-6 and TRBJ2-3, is GAGVSQSPRYKVTKRGQDVALRCDPISGHVSLYWYRQALGQGPEFLTYFNYEAQQDKSGLPNDRFSAERPEGSISTLTIQRTEQRDSAMYRCASSLAAATSTDTQYFGPGTRLTVL.

The rearrangement links TRBV6-1 to TRBJ1-1; TRBD1 might be the D (6 bases). Trimming took 6 bases from V and 2 from J, leaving 13 bases between them. Germline V lookup: CDR1 MNHNS, CDR2 SASEGT. The CDR3 is 14 residues long. For the CDR3, the DNA is TGTGCCAGCAGAAAGGGGGTTGCAAACACTGAAGCTTTCTTT. Residues: CASRKGVANTEAFF.

This rearrangement joins TRBV10-1 to TRBJ2-3, with TRBD1 matching over 10 bases. After removal of 2 bases from V and 4 bases from J, the junction contained 0 bases not matched to a gene. The germline V gene encodes CDR1 WNHNN and CDR2 SYGVQD (reference sequence). The CDR3 contains 14 residues. The CDR3 region is CASSEGTGADTQYF. The CDR3 coding sequence is TGCGCCAGCAGTGAGGGGACAGGGGCAGATACGCAGTATTTT.

The chain is built from TRBV5-4 and TRBJ2-5; 8 bases match TRBD2. The end of the DNA is better explained by TRBJ2-7, so the J call may be wrong. The length of the CDR3 is 19 residues. Germline values: CDR1 SGHNT, CDR2 YYREEE (reference sequence). The CDR3 coding sequence is TGTGCCAGCAGCTTAACAACGGGTCTACTAGCGGTTTTCTCCTACGAGCAGTACTTC. Translated: CASSLTTGLLAVFSYEQYF.

This clone was seen just once. The chain recombines TRBV5-1 with TRBJ1-5, with unresolved D. Germline V gene lookup returns CDR1 SGHRS and CDR2 YFSETQ. The CDR3 is 13 amino acids. V lost 4 bases to trimming and J lost 2 bases, with 7 bases between them. The CDR3 DNA sequence: TGCGCCAGCAGCCGGGATGGCAATCAGCCCCAGCATTTT. Protein product: CASSRDGNQPQHF.

This clone was counted between two and nine times. The chain couples TRBV7-8 to TRBJ2-6; D gene uncertain. The V gene's germline CDR1 is SGHVS and CDR2 FQNEAQ. CDR3 length: 16 amino acids. Deletions cut 1 base from V and 0 bases from J, with 7 bases between. Here the CDR3 DNA reads TGTGCCAGCAGCTTAGGAGTCTCCTCTGGGGCCAACGTCCTGACTTTC. Translated, it gives CASSLGVSSGANVLTF.